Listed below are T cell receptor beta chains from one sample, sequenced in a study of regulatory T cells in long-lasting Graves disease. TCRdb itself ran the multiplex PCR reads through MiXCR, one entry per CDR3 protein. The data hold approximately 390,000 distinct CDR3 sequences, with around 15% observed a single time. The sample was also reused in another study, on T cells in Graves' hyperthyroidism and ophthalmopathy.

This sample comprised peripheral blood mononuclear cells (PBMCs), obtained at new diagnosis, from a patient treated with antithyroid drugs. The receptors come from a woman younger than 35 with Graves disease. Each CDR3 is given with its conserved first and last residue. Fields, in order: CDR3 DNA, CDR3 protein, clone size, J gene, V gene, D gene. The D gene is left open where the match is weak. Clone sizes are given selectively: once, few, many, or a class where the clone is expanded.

DNA: TGTGCCAGTAGTATAACGACAGGGTTGGACTATGGCTACACCTTC; CDR3: CASSITTGLDYGYTF; size: NA; J: TRBJ1-2; V: TRBV19; D: TRBD1
DNA: TGTGCCAGCAGCCTTGGGGCAGCGAACACTGAAGCTTTCTTT; CDR3: CASSLGAANTEAFF; size: many; J: TRBJ1-1; V: TRBV5-5; D: NA
DNA: TGTGCCAGCAGCTTGACGCGGGATGAGCAGTTCTTC; CDR3: CASSLTRDEQFF; size: NA; J: TRBJ2-1; V: TRBV5-6; D: NA
DNA: TGCGCCAGCAGCTTGGCCGCGGGGATGGCCCGAGGGAATGAGCAGTTCTTC; CDR3: CASSLAAGMARGNEQFF; size: many; J: TRBJ2-1; V: TRBV5-1; D: NA
DNA: TGTGCCAGCAATGAGGGCGGGTACGAGCAGTACTTC; CDR3: CASNEGGYEQYF; size: NA; J: TRBJ2-7; V: TRBV6-1; D: NA
DNA: TGTGCCAGCAGCCCAAGGCAAGAGCAGTTCTTC; CDR3: CASSPRQEQFF; size: NA; J: TRBJ2-1; V: TRBV7-9; D: NA
DNA: TGTGCCAGCAGTGATCCGGCAGCTCTTAGGAATGAGCAGTTCTTC; CDR3: CASSDPAALRNEQFF; size: NA; J: TRBJ2-1; V: TRBV25-1; D: NA
DNA: TGTGCCAGCAGCGCCGACACACTGAACACTGAAGCTTTCTTT; CDR3: CASSADTLNTEAFF; size: many; J: TRBJ1-1; V: TRBV9; D: NA
DNA: TGTGCCAGCAGCCCCCTGGGCGGCTCCTACGAGCAGTACTTC; CDR3: CASSPLGGSYEQYF; size: few; J: TRBJ2-7; V: TRBV5-6; D: NA
DNA: TGTGCCAGCAGCCAAGAAACTCTCTACGAGCAGTACTTC; CDR3: CASSQETLYEQYF; size: many; J: TRBJ2-7; V: TRBV3-1; D: NA
DNA: TGTGCCAGCAGAGAAGGTCCCGGGGAGCTGTTTTTT; CDR3: CASREGPGELFF; size: few; J: TRBJ2-2; V: TRBV3-1; D: NA
DNA: TGCAGTGCCGCACTAGCGGGGGGGGCCGGGGAGCTGTTTTTT; CDR3: CSAALAGGAGELFF; size: many; J: TRBJ2-2; V: TRBV20-1; D: TRBD2
DNA: TGTGCCAGTAGTATATCCCTGAACACTGAAGCTTTCTTT; CDR3: CASSISLNTEAFF; size: NA; J: TRBJ1-1; V: TRBV19; D: NA
DNA: TGTGCCAGCAGCATAGATGCGGGGGCGAACACTGAAGCTTTCTTT; CDR3: CASSIDAGANTEAFF; size: many; J: TRBJ1-1; V: TRBV7-2; D: NA
DNA: TGTGCCACCAGCAGAGTTGGGTTCTCGGGGGAGCAGTACTTC; CDR3: CATSRVGFSGEQYF; size: NA; J: TRBJ2-7; V: TRBV15; D: NA
DNA: TGTGCCAGCAGTTTCGGAGGGGTTGGCGGAAACACCATATATTTT; CDR3: CASSFGGVGGNTIYF; size: few; J: TRBJ1-3; V: TRBV6-5; D: NA
DNA: TGTGCCAGCTCACCACGCGGGGCCATTAGCACAGATACGCAGTATTTT; CDR3: CASSPRGAISTDTQYF; size: many; J: TRBJ2-3; V: TRBV18; D: NA
DNA: TGTGCCAGCAGTCATGGGGGGAGTGAAGCTTTCTTT; CDR3: CASSHGGSEAFF; size: many; J: TRBJ1-1; V: TRBV6-2/TRBV6-3; D: NA
DNA: TGTGCCAGCAGCTTGCTCCAGGGCCGCGAGCAGTACTTC; CDR3: CASSLLQGREQYF; size: many; J: TRBJ2-7; V: TRBV5-4; D: NA
DNA: TGCAGTGCTGGGGGTACCCGGAATGTCTACAATGAGCAGTTCTTC; CDR3: CSAGGTRNVYNEQFF; size: NA; J: TRBJ2-1; V: TRBV20-1; D: NA
DNA: TGTGCCAGCAGTTCTTCCGTGGGCCTAGGTTACTACGAGCAGTACTTC; CDR3: CASSSSVGLGYYEQYF; size: NA; J: TRBJ2-7; V: TRBV27; D: NA
DNA: TGTGCCAGCAACTCGGGGGAGACCCCTAGCAATCAGCCCCAGCATTTT; CDR3: CASNSGETPSNQPQHF; size: many; J: TRBJ1-5; V: TRBV6-4; D: NA
DNA: TGTGCCTGGAGTGGGGGGGACTACGAGCAGTACTTC; CDR3: CAWSGGDYEQYF; size: many; J: TRBJ2-7; V: TRBV30; D: NA
DNA: TGTGCCAGCAGGCGGGACAGGGGGCGACTTGGCTACACCTTC; CDR3: CASRRDRGRLGYTF; size: NA; J: TRBJ1-2; V: TRBV2; D: TRBD1
DNA: TGTGCCAGCAGCCAATGGGTGAGCTCCTACGAGCAGTACTTC; CDR3: CASSQWVSSYEQYF; size: many; J: TRBJ2-7; V: TRBV3-1; D: NA
DNA: TGTGCCAGCAGCTTAGGGATAGCGAGTTATACAGATACGCAGTATTTT; CDR3: CASSLGIASYTDTQYF; size: many; J: TRBJ2-3; V: TRBV11-2; D: NA
DNA: TGTGCCAGCAGCCCCGGAGGAGGAGGGTCCGGACAGCCCCAGCATTTT; CDR3: CASSPGGGGSGQPQHF; size: many; J: TRBJ1-5; V: TRBV12-3/TRBV12-4; D: NA
DNA: TGTGCCAGCAGCCCGACAGGGGATGATGGCACTGAAGCTTTCTTT; CDR3: CASSPTGDDGTEAFF; size: few; J: TRBJ1-1; V: TRBV7-8; D: TRBD1
DNA: TGTGCCAGCATGGTCTCAGGTGATAATGAAAAACTGTTTTTT; CDR3: CASMVSGDNEKLFF; size: few; J: TRBJ1-4; V: TRBV2; D: NA
DNA: TGTGCCAGTAGTATAGGCGTCTCAAAAGCTTTCTTT; CDR3: CASSIGVSKAFF; size: NA; J: TRBJ1-1; V: TRBV19; D: NA
DNA: TGTGCCAGCAGTAGTACAGTGTCGGGCAGTCAGCCCCAGCATTTT; CDR3: CASSSTVSGSQPQHF; size: many; J: TRBJ1-5; V: TRBV2; D: NA
DNA: TGCAGTGCTGACCCCGGACTAGCGGGACGCGAGCAGTACTTC; CDR3: CSADPGLAGREQYF; size: many; J: TRBJ2-7; V: TRBV20-1; D: TRBD2
DNA: TGTGCCAGCAAGGTACTAGCGGGGAACTTGGAGACCCAGTACTTC; CDR3: CASKVLAGNLETQYF; size: many; J: TRBJ2-5; V: TRBV27; D: TRBD2
DNA: TGTGCCAGTAGTTGGGCTAGCGGGACAGATACGCAGTATTTT; CDR3: CASSWASGTDTQYF; size: NA; J: TRBJ2-3; V: TRBV19; D: TRBD2
DNA: TGTGCCAGCAGCTTCCCTAGCGGGGCGCTTAATGAGCAGTTCTTC; CDR3: CASSFPSGALNEQFF; size: once; J: TRBJ2-1; V: TRBV13; D: TRBD2
DNA: TGTGCCAGCAGCGCCTGGACGACACCCGATGGTGACTATGGCTACACCTTC; CDR3: CASSAWTTPDGDYGYTF; size: many; J: TRBJ1-2; V: TRBV9; D: NA
DNA: TGTGCCAGCAGCTTAGATGGTGGGCCCCAGCATTTT; CDR3: CASSLDGGPQHF; size: few; J: TRBJ1-5; V: TRBV7-8; D: NA
DNA: TGTGCCAGTAGTATGGACAGGGTCCCCCCCTACAATGAGCAGTTCTTC; CDR3: CASSMDRVPPYNEQFF; size: NA; J: TRBJ2-1; V: TRBV19; D: TRBD1
DNA: TGTGCCAGCAGCTCCCTGGAGGGCTCCGAGCAGTACTTC; CDR3: CASSSLEGSEQYF; size: NA; J: TRBJ2-7; V: TRBV7-2; D: NA
DNA: TGTGCCAGCAGTTTAAGGCGGGGCTATGGCTACACCTTC; CDR3: CASSLRRGYGYTF; size: many; J: TRBJ1-2; V: TRBV12-3/TRBV12-4; D: NA